These 25 T cell receptor beta chains originate from one sample sequenced in a study of a mutant IDH1 vaccine in newly diagnosed glioma. This table comes from immunoSEQ multiplex PCR, and its TCRdb copy is limited to in-frame clones, with some not included. The table records 50,000 to 65,000 clones, approximately 87% of them present only once. These receptors' targets are unknown. Noted time point: week 23, last vaccination. Topical imiquimod was applied with each vaccine dose, which held 300 ug of mutant IDH1 20-mer peptide. The material was PBMCs, obtained from a glioma patient whose treatment included an IDH1 peptide vaccine. The receptor set was obtained from a man between 35 and 55 years old with glioma.

This clone was seen only a few times. The chain joins TRBV6-5 to TRBJ1-1; D not resolved. The CDR3 totals 13 residues. The ends were cut back, 5 bases at V and 4 bases at J, with 11 bases in the middle. Per germline, CDR1 MNHEY and CDR2 SVGAGI. The CDR3 reads CASSRDPSTEAFF. Here the CDR3 DNA reads TGTGCCAGCAGTCGAGACCCGAGCACTGAAGCTTTCTTT.

The sample holds one count of this clone. The V gene is TRBV5-6, the J gene TRBJ2-5; D might be TRBD2 (6 bases). This CDR3 comprises 18 residues. Germline-derived CDR1 and CDR2 are SGHDT and YYEEEE. V lost 0 bases, J lost 1 base, and 19 bases lay in between. The CDR3 sequence: CASSLELRRLALQETQYF. CDR3 bases: TGTGCCAGCAGCTTGGAGTTAAGGAGGCTAGCGCTCCAAGAGACCCAGTACTTC.

The chain is built from TRBV5-1 and TRBJ1-2; the match to TRBD1 covers 8 bases. CDR1 is SGHRS and CDR2 is YFSETQ in the germline V gene. With V trimmed by 4 bases and J by 11 bases, 7 bases remained unmatched. The CDR3 has 12 amino acids. CDR3 sequence: CASSVGTGGYTF. As DNA, the CDR3 is TGCGCCAGCAGCGTAGGGACAGGCGGGTACACCTTC. Variable domain in full (rest from reference TRBV5-1 and TRBJ1-2): KAGVTQTPRYLIKTRGQQVTLSCSPISGHRSVSWYQQTPGQGLQFLFEYFSETQRNKGNFPGRFSGRQFSNSRSEMNVSTLELGDSALYLCASSVGTGGYTFGSGTRLTVV.

This clone was found a few times. V and J are TRBV5-8 and TRBJ1-4, with 12 bases fitting TRBD1. V was clipped by 4 bases and J by 6 bases; unmatched bases: 4. Germline CDR1 SGHTS, CDR2 YDEGEE. The length of the CDR3 is 15 residues. The CDR3: CASSAGQGAYEKLFF. Written as DNA, the CDR3 is TGTGCCAGCAGCGCGGGACAGGGGGCATATGAAAAACTGTTTTTT.

This chain uses TRBV25-1 with TRBJ2-3, with D perhaps matching TRBD1 (6 bases). This CDR3 comprises 18 residues. From germline, CDR1 is MGHDK and CDR2 SYGVNS. Trimming removed 4 bases from V and 4 bases from J, with 24 bases in between. The CDR3 sequence: CASSATRGKAPNPDTQYF. CDR3 in DNA: TGTGCCAGCAGTGCCACCAGGGGAAAAGCCCCGAACCCAGATACGCAGTATTTT.

The chain combines TRBV10-3 with TRBJ2-7; 9 nucleotides align to TRBD2. The ends lost 6 bases at V and 4 bases at J; junction bases unmatched: 7. The germline V gene has CDR1 ENHRY and CDR2 SYGVKD. The CDR3 runs to 14 residues. The CDR3 is CAISATSGVYEQYF. Here the CDR3 DNA reads TGTGCCATCAGCGCGACTAGCGGAGTTTACGAGCAGTACTTC.

The J gene is TRBJ2-7, the V gene TRBV7-2; perhaps TRBD2 as D (5 bases). This CDR3 region has 15 residues. V lost 5 bases to trimming and J lost 1 base, with 15 bases between them. The germline gives CDR1 SGHTA, CDR2 FQGNSA. The CDR3 loop is CASSRVPLVSYEQYF. CDR3 nucleotides: TGTGCCAGCAGCCGTGTGCCACTAGTATCCTACGAGCAGTACTTC.

CDR3 in amino acids: CASSLIGDKNIQYF. The CDR3 DNA follows: TGTGCCAGCAGCTTAATAGGCGACAAAAACATTCAGTACTTC. The V and J genes are TRBV11-2 and TRBJ2-4; D unresolved. The germline V gene has CDR1 SGHAT and CDR2 FQNNGV. Trimming stripped 2 bases from V and 3 bases from J, with 8 bases between. The CDR3 has 14 residues.

This clone was seen only a few times. V usage is TRBV6-5 and J usage is TRBJ1-5; the D is unclear. CDR1 is MNHEY, CDR2 SVGAGI, per germline. The V end lost 6 bases, the J end lost 6 bases, and 18 bases lay between the germline ends. The CDR3 runs to 15 residues. The CDR3 DNA sequence: TGTGCCAGCAGCCCCTCTCCCAGGATTCGTCAGCCCCAGCATTTT. Protein: CASSPSPRIRQPQHF.

V gene TRBV10-3 combines with J gene TRBJ2-7, with a possible D match to TRBD1 (6 bases). Per germline, CDR1 ENHRY and CDR2 SYGVKD. The CDR3 loop spans 15 amino acids. V was trimmed by 0 bases and J by 5 bases, leaving 14 bases between them. The CDR3 DNA is TGTGCCATCAGTGAGTCTTGGGACACCTCACACGAGCAGTACTTC. This encodes CAISESWDTSHEQYF.

The rearrangement uses TRBV9 and TRBJ2-7; weak D call: TRBD1 (5 bases). Germline lookup yields CDR1 SGDLS and CDR2 YYNGEE. Trimming stripped 3 bases from V and 6 bases from J, with 19 bases between. CDR3 length equals 15 residues. CDR3 region: CASSEGSVRRPEQYF. The DNA for the CDR3 is TGTGCCAGCAGCGAGGGGTCCGTCCGCCGCCCCGAGCAGTACTTC. Complete variable domain (other parts from reference TRBV9 and TRBJ2-7): DSGVTQTPKHLITATGQRVTLRCSPRSGDLSVYWYQQSLDQGLQFLIQYYNGEERAKGNILERFSAQQFPDLHSELNLSSLELGDSALYFCASSEGSVRRPEQYFGPGTRLTVT.

V gene TRBV7-2 combines with J gene TRBJ2-1, with 10 positions matching TRBD2. Germline values: CDR1 SGHTA, CDR2 FQGNSA. V lost 3 bases to trimming and J lost 6 bases; unmatched junction nucleotides: 5. The CDR3 extends over 15 amino acids. DNA of the CDR3: TGTGCCAGCAGCTTTAGCGGGACTAGCGCCAATGAGCAGTTCTTC. It translates to CASSFSGTSANEQFF.

V and J are TRBV7-2 and TRBJ2-5; D gene uncertain. The V and J ends lost 5 bases and 10 bases respectively, with 17 bases between them. Germline-derived CDR1 and CDR2 are SGHTA and FQGNSA. The CDR3 extends over 13 amino acids. CDR3 amino acids: CASSLLNEDRQYF. The CDR3 nucleotides read TGTGCCAGCAGCCTCTTGAATGAGGACCGCCAGTACTTC.

The chain joins TRBV29-1 to TRBJ2-3, with 8 bases identical to TRBD1. V dropped 6 bases and J dropped 3; count of bases not matched to a gene: 11. CDR1 is SQVTM, CDR2 ANQGSEA, per germline. The CDR3 is 15 residues long. The CDR3 loop is CSVLTLTGVTDTQYF. CDR3 coding DNA: TGCAGCGTACTAACTCTGACAGGGGTAACAGATACGCAGTATTTT.

The chain recombines TRBV18 with TRBJ2-7; 8 bases line up with TRBD1. This CDR3 region has 15 residues. Per germline, CDR1 KGHSH and CDR2 LQKENI. The J segment lost 4 bases and the V segment lost 6 bases, leaving 11 bases of the junction unmatched. This CDR3 reads CASSPGTGLQYEQYF. In DNA, the CDR3 is TGTGCCAGCTCCCCCGGGACAGGCCTTCAGTACGAGCAGTACTTC.

The J gene is TRBJ1-1, the V gene TRBV5-1; 7 bases are shared with TRBD1. The germline V gene has CDR1 SGHRS and CDR2 YFSETQ. J lost 5 bases, V lost 2 bases, and 9 bases had no gene match. The CDR3 is made up of 15 amino acids. The CDR3 region is CASSFGGTERTEAFF. Here the CDR3 DNA reads TGCGCCAGCAGCTTCGGGGGGACAGAACGAACTGAAGCTTTCTTT. Together with reference TRBV5-1 and TRBJ1-1, the CDR3 gives the full variable domain: KAGVTQTPRYLIKTRGQQVTLSCSPISGHRSVSWYQQTPGQGLQFLFEYFSETQRNKGNFPGRFSGRQFSNSRSEMNVSTLELGDSALYLCASSFGGTERTEAFFGQGTRLTVV.

The count of this clone is one. Different DNA sequences within this sample yield the same CDR3. The rearrangement links TRBV7-9 to TRBJ1-1; D unresolved. Germline values: CDR1 SEHNR, CDR2 FQNEAQ (reference sequence). The V and J ends lost 5 bases and 4 bases respectively, with 8 bases between them. The CDR3 is 12 amino acids. CDR3 DNA: TGTGCCAGCAGCCCGGAGGGCACTGAAGCTTTCTTT. This translates into CASSPEGTEAFF.

The V call is TRBV7-2, the J call TRBJ2-7; 7 nucleotides agree with TRBD1. There are 15 residues in the CDR3. With 6 bases clipped from V and 3 bases from J, the junction kept 11 bases outside the gene matches. In germline, CDR1 is SGHTA, CDR2 FQGNSA. The CDR3 DNA reads as TGTGCCAGCAGTTACAAGGCAGGGGGATTCTACGAGCAGTACTTC. Protein sequence: CASSYKAGGFYEQYF.

This clone was seen a few times. This rearrangement joins TRBV28 to TRBJ2-7, with 8 positions matching TRBD2. Germline values: CDR1 MDHEN, CDR2 SYDVKM. The length of the CDR3 is 16 residues. Trimming removed 0 bases from V and 3 bases from J; junction bases left unmatched: 7. DNA for the CDR3: TGTGCCAGCAGTTTATGGGTCCTAGCGGGTGTCTACGAGCAGTACTTC. Its protein is CASSLWVLAGVYEQYF.

In this sample, this clone turned up once. The chain has TRBV9 and TRBJ2-7; TRBD1 is a possible D gene (5 bases). Germline V gene lookup returns CDR1 SGDLS and CDR2 YYNGEE. V lost 4 bases to trimming and J lost 2 bases, with 19 bases between them. CDR3 length: 16 amino acids. CDR3: CASSQHLDSGTYEQYF. As DNA, the CDR3 is TGTGCCAGCAGCCAGCACTTAGACAGTGGTACCTACGAGCAGTACTTC.

The chain links TRBV7-2 to TRBJ2-4; a weak D match, TRBD2 (6 bases). Trimming cost V 3 bases and J 0 bases, with 12 bases left between them. The CDR3 is made up of 16 amino acids. Germline loops: CDR1 SGHTA, CDR2 FQGNSA. The CDR3 DNA sequence: TGTGCCAGCAGCTTGGGGGGAGTGGGAGCCAAAAACATTCAGTACTTC. This gives the protein CASSLGGVGAKNIQYF.

V is TRBV28 and J is TRBJ1-2; 11 bases fit TRBD1. This CDR3 has 15 amino acids. Trimming cost V 5 bases and J 3 bases; bases outside gene matches: 5. CDR1 is MDHEN and CDR2 is SYDVKM in the germline V gene. CDR3 protein: CASSIRTGGDYGYTF. The DNA for the CDR3 is TGTGCCAGCAGTATCAGGACAGGGGGCGACTATGGCTACACCTTC.

V gene TRBV9 combines with J gene TRBJ1-2; D call uncertain. In germline, CDR1 is SGDLS, CDR2 YYNGEE. Trimming cost V 0 bases and J 6 bases, with 6 bases left between them. This CDR3 has 12 amino acids. The CDR3 DNA follows: TGTGCCAGCAGCGTAGGCCAAGATGGCTACACCTTC. It yields the protein CASSVGQDGYTF.

This clone has a single count. The chain employs TRBV5-5 and TRBJ2-5; D might be TRBD2 (5 bases). Germline V gene lookup returns CDR1 SGHKS and CDR2 YYEKEE (reference sequence). The ends were cut back, 2 bases at V and 5 bases at J, with 13 bases in the middle. This CDR3 spans 14 amino acids. The CDR3 DNA is TGTGCCAGCAGCTTTGGAGGTTCGAGGGAGACCCAGTACTTC. It translates to CASSFGGSRETQYF. Variable domain in full (rest from reference TRBV5-5 and TRBJ2-5): DAGVTQSPTHLIKTRGQQVTLRCSPISGHKSVSWYQQVLGQGPQFIFQYYEKEERGRGNFPDRFSARQFPNYSSELNVNALLLGDSALYLCASSFGGSRETQYFGPGTRLLVL.

This rearrangement joins TRBV9 to TRBJ1-1; no clear D gene. The CDR3 is 16 amino acids. Trimming cost V 4 bases and J 4 bases, with 20 bases left between them. Germline V gene data show CDR1 as SGDLS and CDR2 as YYNGEE. CDR3 loop: CASSPLSEGRGTEAFF. CDR3 DNA: TGTGCCAGCAGCCCTCTATCGGAAGGGCGAGGCACTGAAGCTTTCTTT.